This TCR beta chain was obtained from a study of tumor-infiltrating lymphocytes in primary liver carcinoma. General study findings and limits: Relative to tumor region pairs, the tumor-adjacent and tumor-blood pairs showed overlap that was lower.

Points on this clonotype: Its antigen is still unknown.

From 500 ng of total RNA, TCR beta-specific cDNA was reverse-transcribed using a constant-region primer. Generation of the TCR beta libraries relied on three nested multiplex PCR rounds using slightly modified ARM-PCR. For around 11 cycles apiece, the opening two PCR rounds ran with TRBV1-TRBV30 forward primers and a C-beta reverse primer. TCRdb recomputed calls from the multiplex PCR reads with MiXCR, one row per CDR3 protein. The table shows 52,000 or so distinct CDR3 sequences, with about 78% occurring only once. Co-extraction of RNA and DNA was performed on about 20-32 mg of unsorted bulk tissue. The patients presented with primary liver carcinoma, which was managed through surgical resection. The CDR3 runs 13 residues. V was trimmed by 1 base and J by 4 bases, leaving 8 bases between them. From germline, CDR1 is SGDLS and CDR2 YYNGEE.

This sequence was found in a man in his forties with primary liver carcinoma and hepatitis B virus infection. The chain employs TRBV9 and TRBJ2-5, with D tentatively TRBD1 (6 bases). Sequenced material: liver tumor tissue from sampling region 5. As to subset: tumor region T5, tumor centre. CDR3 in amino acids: CASSVRGGETQYF. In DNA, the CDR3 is TGTGCCAGCAGCGTACGAGGGGGAGAGACCCAGTACTTC.